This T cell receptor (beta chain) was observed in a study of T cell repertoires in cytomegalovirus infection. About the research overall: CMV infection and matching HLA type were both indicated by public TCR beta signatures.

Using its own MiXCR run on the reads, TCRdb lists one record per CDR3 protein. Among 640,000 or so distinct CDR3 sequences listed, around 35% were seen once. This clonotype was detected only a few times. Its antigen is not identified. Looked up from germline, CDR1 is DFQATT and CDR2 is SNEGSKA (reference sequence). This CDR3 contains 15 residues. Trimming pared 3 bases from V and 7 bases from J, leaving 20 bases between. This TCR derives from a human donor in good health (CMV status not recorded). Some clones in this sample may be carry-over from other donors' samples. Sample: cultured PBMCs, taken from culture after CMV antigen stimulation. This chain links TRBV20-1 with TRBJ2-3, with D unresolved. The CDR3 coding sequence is TGCAGTGCTAGGGATCCTCACCCATGGTTGCATACGCAGTATTTT. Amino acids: CSARDPHPWLHTQYF.